This T cell receptor (beta chain) originates from a study of breast tumors, draining lymph nodes, adjacent tissues. Findings and caveats of the study: Tumor TCR diversity was below lymph nodes but above nontumor tissue. The lymph node origin of tumor T cells was framed as consistent with a hypothesis, not demonstrated. The data were judged consistent with most tumor T cells coming from lymph node and expanding in tumor. Tumor and nontumor repertoires were significantly more similar in luminal-like than in basal-like breast cancer.

Germline V lookup: CDR1 DFQATT, CDR2 SNEGSKA (reference sequence). The CDR3 totals 15 residues. V was pared by 6 bases and J by 0 bases, with 16 bases between. This clonotype showed up many times. Antigen unknown. Samples came from axillary lymph nodes draining the breast cancer. TCRdb analysed the multiplex PCR reads with MiXCR anew, one entry per CDR3 protein. The profile shows approximately 100,000 distinct CDR3 sequences, 30% of them singletons. The chain has TRBV20-1 and TRBJ2-3; D not certain. Sample: axillary lymph node tissue. The clonotype comes from a female donor with breast cancer. Some clones in this sample may be carry-over from other donors' samples. Written as DNA, the CDR3 is TGCAGTGCCCCGCTCCTCCCCGGCAGCACAGATACGCAGTATTTT. Translating it yields CSAPLLPGSTDTQYF.